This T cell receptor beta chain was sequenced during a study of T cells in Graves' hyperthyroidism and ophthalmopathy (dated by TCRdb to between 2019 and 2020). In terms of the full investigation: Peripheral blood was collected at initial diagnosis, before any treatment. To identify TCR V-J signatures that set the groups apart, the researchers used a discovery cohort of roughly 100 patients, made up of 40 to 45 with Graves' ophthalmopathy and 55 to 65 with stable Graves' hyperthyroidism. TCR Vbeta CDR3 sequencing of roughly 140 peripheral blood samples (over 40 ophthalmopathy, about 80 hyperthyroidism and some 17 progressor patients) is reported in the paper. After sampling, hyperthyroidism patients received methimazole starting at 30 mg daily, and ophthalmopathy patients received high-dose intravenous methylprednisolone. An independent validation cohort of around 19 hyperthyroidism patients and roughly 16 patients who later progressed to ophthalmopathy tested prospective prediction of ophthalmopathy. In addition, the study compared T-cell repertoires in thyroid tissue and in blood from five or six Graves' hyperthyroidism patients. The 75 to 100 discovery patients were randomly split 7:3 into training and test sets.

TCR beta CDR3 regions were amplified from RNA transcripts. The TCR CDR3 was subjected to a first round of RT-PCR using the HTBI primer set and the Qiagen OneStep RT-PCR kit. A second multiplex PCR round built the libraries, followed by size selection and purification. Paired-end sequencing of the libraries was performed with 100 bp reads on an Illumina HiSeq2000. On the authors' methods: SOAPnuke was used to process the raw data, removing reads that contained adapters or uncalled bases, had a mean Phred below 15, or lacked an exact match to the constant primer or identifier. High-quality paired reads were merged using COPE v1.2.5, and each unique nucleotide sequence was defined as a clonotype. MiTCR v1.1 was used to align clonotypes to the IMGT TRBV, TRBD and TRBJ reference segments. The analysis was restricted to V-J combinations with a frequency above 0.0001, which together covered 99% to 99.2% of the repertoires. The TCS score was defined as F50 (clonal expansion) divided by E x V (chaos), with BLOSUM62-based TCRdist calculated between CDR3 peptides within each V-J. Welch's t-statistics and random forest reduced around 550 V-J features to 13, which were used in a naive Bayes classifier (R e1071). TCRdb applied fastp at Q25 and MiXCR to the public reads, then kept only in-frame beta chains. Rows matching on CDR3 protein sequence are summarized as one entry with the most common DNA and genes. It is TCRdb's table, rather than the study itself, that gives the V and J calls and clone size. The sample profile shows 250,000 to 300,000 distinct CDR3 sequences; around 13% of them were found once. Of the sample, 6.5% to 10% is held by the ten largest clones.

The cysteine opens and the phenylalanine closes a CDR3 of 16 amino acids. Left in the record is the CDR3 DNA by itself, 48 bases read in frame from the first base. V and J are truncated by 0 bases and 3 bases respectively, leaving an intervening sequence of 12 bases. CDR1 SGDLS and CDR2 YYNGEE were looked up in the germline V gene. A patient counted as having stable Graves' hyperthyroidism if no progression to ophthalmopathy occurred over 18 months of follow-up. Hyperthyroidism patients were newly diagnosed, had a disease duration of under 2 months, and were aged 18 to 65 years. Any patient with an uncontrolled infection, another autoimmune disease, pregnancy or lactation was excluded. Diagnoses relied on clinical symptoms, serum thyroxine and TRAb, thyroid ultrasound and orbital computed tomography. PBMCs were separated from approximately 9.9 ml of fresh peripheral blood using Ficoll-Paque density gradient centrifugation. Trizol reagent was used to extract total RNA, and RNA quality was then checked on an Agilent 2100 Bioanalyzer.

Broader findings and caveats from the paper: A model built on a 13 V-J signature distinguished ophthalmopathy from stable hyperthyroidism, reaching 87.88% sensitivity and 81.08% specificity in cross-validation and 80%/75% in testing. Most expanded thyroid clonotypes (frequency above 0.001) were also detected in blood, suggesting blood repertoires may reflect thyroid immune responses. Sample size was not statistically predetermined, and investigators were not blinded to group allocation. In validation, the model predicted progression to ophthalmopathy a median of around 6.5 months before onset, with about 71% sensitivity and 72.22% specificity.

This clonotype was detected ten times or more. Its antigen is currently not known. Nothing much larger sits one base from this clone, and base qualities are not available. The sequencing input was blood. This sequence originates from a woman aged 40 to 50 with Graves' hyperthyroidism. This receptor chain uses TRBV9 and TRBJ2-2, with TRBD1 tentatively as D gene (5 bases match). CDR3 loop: CASSVGTSAYTGELFF. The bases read TGTGCCAGCAGCGTAGGGACATCTGCCTACACCGGGGAGCTGTTTTTT.